Following are 6 T cell receptor beta chains from one sample sequenced in a study of shared clonotypes between healthy human individuals. Libraries were prepared by immunoSEQ multiplex PCR; TCRdb keeps only in-frame clonotypes and omits some of them. This table has 2.3 million or so clones, about 92% appearing once. Sequenced input: naive CD4+ T cells from PBMCs. Described subset: CD45RA+ positively selected. Every receptor here comes from a man aged 18 to 30 in good health. Some clones in this sample may be carry-over from other donors' samples.

This chain joins TRBV18 and TRBJ1-2; D gene ambiguous. Germline V gene sequence: CDR1 KGHSH, CDR2 LQKENI. Trimming took off 5 bases at V and 6 bases at J, with 16 bases between the two ends. The CDR3 loop spans 14 amino acids. The CDR3 is CASSGLESWDGYTF. Written as DNA, the CDR3 is TGTGCCAGCTCAGGTCTAGAGTCTTGGGATGGCTACACCTTC. Full variable domain (remainder filled in from reference TRBV18 and TRBJ1-2): NAGVMQNPRHLVRRRGQEARLRCSPMKGHSHVYWYRQLPEEGLKFMVYLQKENIIDESGMPKERFSAEFPKEGPSILRIQQVVRGDSAAYFCASSGLESWDGYTFGSGTRLTVV.

The V and J genes are TRBV7-3 and TRBJ2-1; D ambiguous. Trimming took off 2 bases at V and 7 bases at J, with 15 bases between the two ends. Looked up from germline, CDR1 is SGHTA and CDR2 is FQGTGA. The CDR3 extends over 15 amino acids. CDR3 protein: CASSLPHLGRNEQFF. The CDR3 coding sequence is TGTGCCAGCAGCTTACCACACCTCGGCCGGAATGAGCAGTTCTTC.

This chain links TRBV7-9 with TRBJ1-2; D not certain. The CDR3 covers 13 residues. Trimming removed 5 bases from V and 1 base from J, with 8 bases in between. CDR1 is SEHNR and CDR2 is FQNEAQ in the germline V gene (reference sequence). The CDR3: CASSLSYNYGYTF. CDR3 coding DNA: TGTGCCAGCAGCCTTAGTTATAACTATGGCTACACCTTC.

Concerning this clone: This sample includes further DNA sequences coding for the same CDR3. The chain carries TRBV18 and TRBJ1-2, with a tentative D call TRBD1 (5 bases). The CDR3 has 13 residues. From germline, CDR1 is KGHSH and CDR2 LQKENI. V was cut by 6 bases and J by 1 base, with 9 bases left in between. The CDR3 sequence is CASSLDSNYGYTF. CDR3 nucleotide sequence: TGTGCCAGCTCCCTCGACAGTAACTATGGCTACACCTTC. The variable domain in full, with the rest retrieved from reference TRBV18 and TRBJ1-2, is NAGVMQNPRHLVRRRGQEARLRCSPMKGHSHVYWYRQLPEEGLKFMVYLQKENIIDESGMPKERFSAEFPKEGPSILRIQQVVRGDSAAYFCASSLDSNYGYTFGSGTRLTVV.

This chain joins TRBV14 and TRBJ1-2, with a possible D match to TRBD1 (5 bases). Germline V CDR1 and CDR2: SGHDN, FVKESK. V shed 4 bases and J shed 5 bases, with 8 bases lying between them. The length of the CDR3 is 12 residues. CDR3 region: CASSRDSYGYTF. DNA of the CDR3: TGTGCCAGCAGCCGCGACAGTTATGGCTACACCTTC.

This chain uses TRBV18 with TRBJ2-5, with 9 nucleotides matching TRBD1. The germline V gene encodes CDR1 KGHSH and CDR2 LQKENI. V shed 4 bases, J shed 4 bases, and the junction held 7 bases outside the gene matches. This CDR3 has 15 amino acids. The CDR3 region is CASSLLGQGLETQYF. In DNA form, the CDR3 reads TGTGCCAGCTCACTTCTGGGACAGGGATTAGAGACCCAGTACTTC. Complete variable domain (other parts from reference TRBV18 and TRBJ2-5): NAGVMQNPRHLVRRRGQEARLRCSPMKGHSHVYWYRQLPEEGLKFMVYLQKENIIDESGMPKERFSAEFPKEGPSILRIQQVVRGDSAAYFCASSLLGQGLETQYFGPGTRLLVL.